The next 5 T cell receptor beta chains were all read from a single sample in a study of neurological immune-mediated disorders. TCRdb ran MiXCR on the 5' RACE reads and lists one entry per CDR3 protein. Of approximately 20,000 distinct CDR3 sequences listed, about 18% were seen once; the top ten hold 6.5% to 9.5%. Material: CD8+ T cells from blood. Receptors originate from a woman aged 18-29 years with multiple sclerosis.

There are a few counts of this clonotype. The chain employs TRBV30 and TRBJ2-7, with a tentative D call TRBD1 (5 bases). Germline CDR1 is GTSNPN and CDR2 is SVGIG (reference sequence). The CDR3 is 14 residues long. V lost 0 bases, J lost 1 base, and 10 bases lay in between. DNA for the CDR3: TGTGCCTGGAGTGTAGGAAGGGGTTCCTACGAGCAGTACGTC. Its protein product is CAWSVGRGSYEQYV.

This clonotype was detected ten times or more. The V call is TRBV6-5, the J call TRBJ1-2; a weak D match, TRBD1 (6 bases). The length of the CDR3 is 13 residues. Trimming cost V 6 bases and J 4 bases, with 12 bases left between them. Germline V lookup: CDR1 MNHEY, CDR2 SVGAGI. The CDR3 coding sequence is TGTGCCAGCAGCTATGGACAGTTCTATGGCTACACCTTC. Translation: CASSYGQFYGYTF.

This clonotype was picked up many times. The rearrangement links TRBV29-1 to TRBJ2-1, with D tentatively TRBD1 or TRBD2 (5 bases each). This CDR3 has 14 residues. The V gene's germline CDR1 is SQVTM and CDR2 ANQGSEA. The V gene lost 4 bases and the J gene lost 3 bases, with 13 bases spanning the gap. This CDR3 reads CSVVSGTVYNEQFF. CDR3 in DNA: TGCAGCGTTGTATCAGGGACGGTCTACAATGAGCAGTTCTTC.

Relative to its sample, this clonotype is medium-sized. The V call is TRBV5-1, the J call TRBJ2-2; possibly TRBD1 for D (6 bases). Trimming took off 3 bases at V and 3 bases at J, with 12 bases between the two ends. Germline assignment: CDR1 SGHRS and CDR2 YFSETQ. CDR3 length: 15 residues. CDR3 sequence reads: CASSYRDKYTGELFF. The CDR3 nucleotides are TGCGCCAGCAGCTACCGGGACAAGTACACCGGGGAGCTGTTTTTT. The variable domain in full, completed from reference TRBV5-1 and TRBJ2-2, reads KAGVTQTPRYLIKTRGQQVTLSCSPISGHRSVSWYQQTPGQGLQFLFEYFSETQRNKGNFPGRFSGRQFSNSRSEMNVSTLELGDSALYLCASSYRDKYTGELFFGEGSRLTVL.

The chain combines TRBV5-1 with TRBJ2-6, with 7 bases aligning to TRBD1. The CDR3 runs 16 residues. Per the germline V gene, CDR1 is SGHRS and CDR2 is YFSETQ. Losses at the gene ends were 3 bases for V and 1 base for J; bases not matched to a gene: 4. This CDR3 reads CASSSGQSSGANVLTF. DNA of the CDR3: TGCGCCAGCAGCTCGGGACAGTCTTCTGGGGCCAACGTCCTGACTTTC. The full variable domain, completed using reference TRBV5-1 and TRBJ2-6, is KAGVTQTPRYLIKTRGQQVTLSCSPISGHRSVSWYQQTPGQGLQFLFEYFSETQRNKGNFPGRFSGRQFSNSRSEMNVSTLELGDSALYLCASSSGQSSGANVLTFGAGSRLTVL.